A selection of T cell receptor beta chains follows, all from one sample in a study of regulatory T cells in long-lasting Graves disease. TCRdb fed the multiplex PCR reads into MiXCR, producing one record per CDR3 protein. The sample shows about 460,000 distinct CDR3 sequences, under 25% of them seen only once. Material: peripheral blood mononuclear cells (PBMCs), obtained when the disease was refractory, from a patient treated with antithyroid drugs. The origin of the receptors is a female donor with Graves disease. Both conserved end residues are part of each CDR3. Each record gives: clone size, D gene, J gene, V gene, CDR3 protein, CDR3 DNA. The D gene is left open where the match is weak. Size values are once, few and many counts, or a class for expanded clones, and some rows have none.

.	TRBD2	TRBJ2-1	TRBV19	CATGGSKSSYNEQFF	TGTGCCACCGGGGGGTCTAAGAGCTCCTACAATGAGCAGTTCTTC
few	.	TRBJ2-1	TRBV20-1	CSASLVGGGADEQFF	TGCAGTGCTAGTCTTGTGGGAGGGGGGGCGGATGAGCAGTTCTTC
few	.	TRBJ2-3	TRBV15	CATSRGLDRSDTQYF	TGTGCCACCAGCAGAGGGCTGGACAGATCAGATACGCAGTATTTT
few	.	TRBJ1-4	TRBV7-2	CASSSAGITNEKLFF	TGTGCCAGCAGCTCAGCAGGGATCACTAATGAAAAACTGTTTTTT
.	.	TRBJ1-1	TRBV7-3	CASSLLLRMNTEAFF	TGTGCCAGCAGCTTATTACTTAGAATGAACACTGAAGCTTTCTTT
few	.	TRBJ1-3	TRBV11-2	CASSLGRGSGNTIYF	TGTGCCAGCAGCCTTGGCAGGGGATCTGGAAACACCATATATTTT
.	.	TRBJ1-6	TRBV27	CASSFTPQSSYNSPLHF	TGTGCCAGCAGTTTCACCCCGCAGAGCTCCTATAATTCACCCCTCCACTTT
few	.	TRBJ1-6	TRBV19	CASTPGPGNNSPLHF	TGTGCCAGTACCCCGGGCCCAGGGAATAATTCACCCCTCCACTTT
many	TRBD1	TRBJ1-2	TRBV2	CASSEYRDSMVSYGYTF	TGTGCCAGCAGTGAATACAGGGACAGTATGGTCTCTTATGGCTACACCTTC
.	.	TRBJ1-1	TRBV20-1	CSARATANTEAFF	TGCAGTGCTAGAGCAACAGCAAACACTGAAGCTTTCTTT
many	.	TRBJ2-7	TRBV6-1	CASSGYIGYEQYF	TGTGCCAGCAGTGGATACATAGGCTACGAGCAGTACTTC
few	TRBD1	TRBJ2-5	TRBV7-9	CASSLGYPSPRGKETQYF	TGTGCCAGCAGCTTAGGATACCCCTCCCCCAGGGGGAAAGAGACCCAGTACTTC
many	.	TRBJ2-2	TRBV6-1	CASSTSTNTGELFF	TGTGCCAGCAGTACTAGCACGAACACCGGGGAGCTGTTTTTT
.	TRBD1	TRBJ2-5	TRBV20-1	CSAGPTGGWGMGETQYF	TGCAGTGCTGGACCGACAGGGGGCTGGGGTATGGGGGAGACCCAGTACTTC
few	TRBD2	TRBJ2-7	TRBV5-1	CASSTAGMGLAGGEQYF	TGCGCCAGCAGCACGGCGGGAATGGGACTAGCGGGGGGCGAGCAGTACTTC
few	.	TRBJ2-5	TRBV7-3	CASSFRGAETQYF	TGTGCCAGCAGCTTCAGAGGGGCAGAGACCCAGTACTTC
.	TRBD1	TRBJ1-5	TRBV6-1	CASSPDDRGLYQPQHF	TGTGCCAGCAGCCCCGATGACAGGGGACTATATCAGCCCCAGCATTTT